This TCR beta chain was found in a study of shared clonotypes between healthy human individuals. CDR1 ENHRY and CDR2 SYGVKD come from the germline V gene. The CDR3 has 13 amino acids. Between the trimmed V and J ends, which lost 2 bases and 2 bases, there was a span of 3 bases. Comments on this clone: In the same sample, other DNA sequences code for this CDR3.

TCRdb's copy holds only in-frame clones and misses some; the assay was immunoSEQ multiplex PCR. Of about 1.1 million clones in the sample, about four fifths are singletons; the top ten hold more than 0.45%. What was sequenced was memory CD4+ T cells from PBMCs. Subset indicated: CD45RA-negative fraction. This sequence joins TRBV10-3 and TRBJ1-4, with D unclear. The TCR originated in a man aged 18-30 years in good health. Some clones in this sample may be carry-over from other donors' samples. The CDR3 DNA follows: TGTGCCATCAGTGAGGTCACTAATGAAAAACTGTTTTTT. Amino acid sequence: CAISEVTNEKLFF.